This T cell receptor (beta chain) was captured by sequencing in a study of shared clonotypes between healthy human individuals. Study-level points and caveats: Among four donors, roughly 5% of naive CD4 clonotypes were found in common.

Concerning this clone itself: Its antigen is still unknown.

Germline values: CDR1 SGHRS, CDR2 YFSETQ. V was clipped by 2 bases and J by 6 bases, with 14 bases between them. The CDR3 consists of 14 residues. Sequencing was at deep level. Measured with immunoSEQ multiplex PCR; TCRdb has only the in-frame clones, and not every one. In the table there are a few million clones, around 90% of which are singletons. Sequenced material: naive CD4+ T cells sorted from blood. The subset is: CD45RA+ positively selected. V usage is TRBV5-1 and J usage is TRBJ1-1; D unclear. This receptor was taken from a man aged 18 to 30 in good health. CDR3 protein: CASSFAEIAAEAFF. The DNA of the CDR3 is TGCGCCAGCAGCTTTGCGGAGATAGCCGCTGAAGCTTTCTTT.